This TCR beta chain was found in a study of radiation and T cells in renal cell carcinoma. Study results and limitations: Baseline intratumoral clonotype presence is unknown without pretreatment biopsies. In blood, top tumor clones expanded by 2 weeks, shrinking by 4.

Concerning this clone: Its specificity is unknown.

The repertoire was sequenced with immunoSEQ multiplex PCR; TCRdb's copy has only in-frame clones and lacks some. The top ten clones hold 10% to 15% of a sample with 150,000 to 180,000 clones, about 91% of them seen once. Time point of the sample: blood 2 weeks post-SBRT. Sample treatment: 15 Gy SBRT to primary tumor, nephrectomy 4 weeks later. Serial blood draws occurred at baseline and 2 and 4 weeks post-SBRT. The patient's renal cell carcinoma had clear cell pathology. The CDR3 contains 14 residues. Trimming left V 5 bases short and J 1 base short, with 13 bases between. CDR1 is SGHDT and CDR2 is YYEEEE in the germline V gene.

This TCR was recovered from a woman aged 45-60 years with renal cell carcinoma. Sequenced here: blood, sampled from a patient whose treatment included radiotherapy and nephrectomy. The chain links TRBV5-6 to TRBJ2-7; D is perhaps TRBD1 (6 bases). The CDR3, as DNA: TGTGCCAGCAGACAAGGGGGTTTATCCTACGAGCAGTACTTC. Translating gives CASRQGGLSYEQYF.